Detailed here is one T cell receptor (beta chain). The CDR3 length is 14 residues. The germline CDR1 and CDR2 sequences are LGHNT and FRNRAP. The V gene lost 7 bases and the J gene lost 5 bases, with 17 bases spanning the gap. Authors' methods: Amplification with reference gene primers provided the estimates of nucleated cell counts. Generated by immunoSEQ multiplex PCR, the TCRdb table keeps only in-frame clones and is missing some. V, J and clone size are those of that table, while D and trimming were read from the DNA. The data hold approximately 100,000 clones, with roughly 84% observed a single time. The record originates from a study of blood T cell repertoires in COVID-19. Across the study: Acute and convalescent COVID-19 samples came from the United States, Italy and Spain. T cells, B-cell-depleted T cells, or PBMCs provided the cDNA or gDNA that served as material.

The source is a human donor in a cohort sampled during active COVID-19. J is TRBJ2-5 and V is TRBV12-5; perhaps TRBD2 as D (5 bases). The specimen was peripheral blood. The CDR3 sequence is CASARIRGVETQYF. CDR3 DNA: TGTGCTAGTGCACGAATCCGGGGAGTGGAGACCCAGTACTTC.